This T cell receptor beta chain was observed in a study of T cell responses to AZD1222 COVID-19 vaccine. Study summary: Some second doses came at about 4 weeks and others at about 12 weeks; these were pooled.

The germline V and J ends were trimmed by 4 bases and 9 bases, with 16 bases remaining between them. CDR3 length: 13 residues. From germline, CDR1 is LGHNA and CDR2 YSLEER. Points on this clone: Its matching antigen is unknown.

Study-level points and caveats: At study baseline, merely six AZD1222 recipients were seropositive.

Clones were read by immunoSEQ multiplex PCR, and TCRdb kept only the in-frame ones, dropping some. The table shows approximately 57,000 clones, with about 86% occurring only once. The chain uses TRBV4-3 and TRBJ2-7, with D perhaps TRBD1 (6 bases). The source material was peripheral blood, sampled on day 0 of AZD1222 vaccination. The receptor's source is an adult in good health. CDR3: CASSPQGGHRQYF. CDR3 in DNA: TGCGCCAGCAGCCCCCAAGGGGGACACAGGCAGTACTTC.